These T cell receptor beta chains were read from a single sample in a study of cytomegalovirus exposure and HLA in healthy donors. TCRdb's copy holds only in-frame clones and misses some; the assay was immunoSEQ multiplex PCR. The sample yields under 150,000 clones, 80% to 90% seen once. Sequencing was done on a sample of PBMCs. Receptors were obtained from a middle-aged woman in good health and CMV-seropositive. Both conserved end residues are part of each CDR3. The order of the fields is V gene, J gene, D gene, CDR3 DNA, CDR3 protein. The D gene is left open where the match is weak.

V: TRBV28; J: TRBJ1-6; D: -; DNA: TGTGCCAGCAGTTTTGGGGAGTTTAATTCACCCCTCCACTTT; CDR3: CASSFGEFNSPLHF
V: TRBV5-5; J: TRBJ2-1; D: -; DNA: TGTGCCAGCACCGACGACTGGAGTTACAATGAGCAGTTCTTC; CDR3: CASTDDWSYNEQFF
V: TRBV30; J: TRBJ2-7; D: -; DNA: TGTGCCTGGAACCGCGGAGGCTACGAGCAGTACTTC; CDR3: CAWNRGGYEQYF
V: TRBV12-1; J: TRBJ2-1; D: -; DNA: TGTGCCAGCAGCTTAAGCGGAAAAACCTACAATGAGCAGTTCTTC; CDR3: CASSLSGKTYNEQFF
V: TRBV4-2; J: TRBJ2-2; D: -; DNA: TGTGCCAGCAGCCAAGTCGAAGGACTTCTGAACACCGGGGAGCTGTTTTTT; CDR3: CASSQVEGLLNTGELFF
V: TRBV19; J: TRBJ1-5; D: TRBD1; DNA: TGTGCCAGTAGTCTGGACAGGAATCAGCCCCAGCATTTT; CDR3: CASSLDRNQPQHF
V: TRBV19; J: TRBJ2-5; D: TRBD1; DNA: TGTGCCAGTAGCCCAGTACTCGACAGGGTGGTAGGGGGGACCCAGTACTTC; CDR3: CASSPVLDRVVGGTQYF
V: TRBV30; J: TRBJ1-1; D: -; DNA: TGTGCCTGGAGGGCACAGGGTGGGACTGAAGCTTTCTTT; CDR3: CAWRAQGGTEAFF
V: TRBV6-5; J: TRBJ2-3; D: TRBD2; DNA: TGTGCCAGCAGCCCACCAGGGACTAGAACAGATACGCAGTATTTT; CDR3: CASSPPGTRTDTQYF
V: TRBV28; J: TRBJ1-5; D: -; DNA: TGTGCCAGCAGTCCGACAGGAATGGGTCAGCCCCAGCATTTT; CDR3: CASSPTGMGQPQHF
V: TRBV9; J: TRBJ2-1; D: TRBD2; DNA: TGTGCCAGCAGCTCCTCCGCGCGGGAGGAGGGTACCTACAATGAGCAGTTCTTC; CDR3: CASSSSAREEGTYNEQFF
V: TRBV28; J: TRBJ2-7; D: -; DNA: TGTGCCAGCAGTTTACGGGGGGCTGGAGAAACCCAGTACTTC; CDR3: CASSLRGAGETQYF
V: TRBV10-3; J: TRBJ1-6; D: TRBD1; DNA: TGTGCCATCAGTGAGAAGGGGACAGGGACAAATTCACCCCTCCACTTT; CDR3: CAISEKGTGTNSPLHF
V: TRBV6-5; J: TRBJ2-1; D: -; DNA: TGTGCCAGCACCTTATTGGGAGGAGTAGGGAATGAGCAGTTCTTC; CDR3: CASTLLGGVGNEQFF
V: TRBV19; J: TRBJ2-7; D: -; DNA: TGTGCCAGTAGTTATACAGGCGAGCAGTACTTC; CDR3: CASSYTGEQYF
V: TRBV6-5; J: TRBJ2-6; D: -; DNA: TGTGCCAGCAGTTACTCGAACTGGGCCAACGTCCTGACTTTC; CDR3: CASSYSNWANVLTF
V: TRBV11-2; J: TRBJ1-1; D: TRBD1; DNA: TGTGCCAGCAGCCAAAGACAGGGAACCCCTGAAGCTTTCTTT; CDR3: CASSQRQGTPEAFF